This is a list of T cell receptor beta chains from one sample in a study of prognosis after radiotherapy for stage I lung cancer. TCRdb reanalysed the multiplex PCR reads using MiXCR and keeps one entry per CDR3 protein. The sample comprises some 39,000 distinct CDR3 sequences, 24% of which are singletons, and less than 30% rests with the top ten. This sample comprised PBMCs, obtained before or after stereotactic body radiation therapy (not recorded which). The receptors originated from a donor of 50 years or more with non-small cell lung cancer. Both conserved end residues are part of each CDR3. A D gene is named only where the DNA matches it firmly. Only some rows state a clone size, as once, few, many or a class for expanded clones.

>TRBD1|TRBV19|TRBJ1-2|many
CATTGGVIGYTF
TGTGCCACGACAGGGGGCGTTATTGGCTACACCTTC
>.|TRBV5-6|TRBJ2-2|.
CASSLAVSFDTGELFF
TGTGCCAGCAGCTTGGCCGTCAGCTTCGACACCGGGGAGCTGTTTTTT
>.|TRBV9|TRBJ2-1|.
CASSAGLLNYNEQFF
TGTGCCAGCAGCGCGGGACTCCTAAACTACAATGAGCAGTTCTTC
>TRBD2|TRBV28|TRBJ2-3|many
CASSFKRASGSIYLADTQYF
TGTGCCAGCAGTTTCAAGAGGGCTAGCGGGAGCATCTACCTCGCAGATACGCAGTATTTT
>.|TRBV6-2/TRBV6-3|TRBJ1-5|many
CASNKGTVPSNQPQHF
TGTGCCAGCAATAAAGGAACAGTTCCTAGCAATCAGCCCCAGCATTTT
>TRBD1|TRBV7-9|TRBJ1-4|.
CASSLVDRGPRKLFF
TGTGCCAGCAGCTTAGTGGACAGGGGGCCCAGAAAACTGTTTTTT
>TRBD2|TRBV6-2/TRBV6-3|TRBJ2-7|few
CASSEGLAGGYGQYF
TGTGCTAGCAGTGAAGGGCTAGCGGGGGGCTACGGGCAGTACTTC
>TRBD1|TRBV11-2|TRBJ1-2|many
CASSNTGAGGYTF
TGTGCCAGCAGCAATACAGGGGCAGGGGGCTACACCTTC
>TRBD1|TRBV7-9|TRBJ1-2|.
CASSQRLGQGAYGYTF
TGTGCCAGCAGCCAGAGATTAGGACAGGGCGCCTATGGCTACACCTTC
>TRBD1|TRBV20-1|TRBJ1-4|many
CSAFGRDRGRTNEKLFF
TGCAGTGCTTTTGGGCGGGACAGGGGGCGTACTAATGAAAAACTGTTTTTT
>.|TRBV19|TRBJ1-2|many
CASTPGGRAANYGYTF
TGTGCCAGTACCCCGGGGGGGCGAGCAGCTAACTATGGCTACACCTTC
>.|TRBV5-1|TRBJ1-1|many
CASSLSNLNTEAFF
TGCGCCAGCAGCTTGTCGAACTTGAACACTGAAGCTTTCTTT